The 22 T cell receptor beta chains below come from one sample, sequenced in a study of T cells in Graves' hyperthyroidism and ophthalmopathy. There were TCR beta CDR3 regions amplified from RNA transcripts. The TCR CDR3 first-round RT-PCR relied on the HTBI primer set. TCRdb recomputed calls from the multiplex PCR reads with MiXCR, one row per CDR3 protein. Of approximately 530,000 distinct CDR3 sequences listed, approximately 16% were seen once; the top ten hold about 20%. Source material: blood. The receptors originated from a woman between 18 and 29 years old with Graves' hyperthyroidism.

The V gene is TRBV29-1, the J gene TRBJ1-1; D not certain. V was clipped by 2 bases and J by 2 bases, with 6 bases between them. The germline V gene has CDR1 SQVTM and CDR2 ANQGSEA. This CDR3 contains 12 residues. CDR3 region: CSVEHQNTEAFF. The DNA for the CDR3 is TGCAGCGTTGAACATCAAAACACTGAAGCTTTCTTT.

This clonotype was seen once. The rearrangement joins TRBV11-2 to TRBJ2-5; D might be TRBD2 (5 bases). CDR3 size: 15 residues. Trimming left V 5 bases short and J 1 base short, with 14 bases between. Looked up from germline, CDR1 is SGHAT and CDR2 is FQNNGV. CDR3 in amino acids: CASSRPWGVQETQYF. The CDR3 DNA sequence: TGTGCCAGCAGCCGACCATGGGGAGTCCAAGAGACCCAGTACTTC.

The chain carries TRBV7-8 and TRBJ2-7, with 7 bases aligning to TRBD1. This CDR3 spans 15 amino acids. After removal of 2 bases from V and 2 bases from J, the junction contained 6 bases not matched to a gene. Germline CDR1 reads SGHVS; CDR2 reads FQNEAQ. CDR3 sequence (DNA): TGTGCCAGCAGCTTAAGGCCGGGGACAGCCTACGAGCAGTACTTC. This encodes CASSLRPGTAYEQYF.

This clonotype was detected a few times. V usage is TRBV28 and J usage is TRBJ2-1, with D uncertain. The CDR3 totals 11 residues. Germline V lookup: CDR1 MDHEN, CDR2 SYDVKM. V lost 2 bases, J lost 9 bases, and 5 bases lay in between. CDR3 DNA: TGTGCCAGCAGTTTAAAGGCTGAGCAGTTCTTC. Amino acids: CASSLKAEQFF.

This clonotype was counted only a few times. The rearrangement links TRBV19 to TRBJ1-3; 7 nucleotides match TRBD1. V shed 5 bases and J 2 bases; nucleotides not matched to a gene: 6. The CDR3 totals 15 residues. The V gene's germline CDR1 is LNHDA and CDR2 SQIVND (reference sequence). The CDR3 DNA follows: TGTGCCAGTAGTGTAGCCGGGACAGCTGGAAACACCATATATTTT. Its protein is CASSVAGTAGNTIYF.

The table lists this clonotype with many counts. The chain couples TRBV30 to TRBJ1-5; D unresolved. Germline CDR1 reads GTSNPN; CDR2 reads SVGIG (reference sequence). The length of the CDR3 is 13 residues. Trimming pared 2 bases from V and 4 bases from J, leaving 9 bases between. The CDR3 reads CAWSRATNQPQHF. In nucleotides, the CDR3 is TGTGCCTGGAGTAGGGCAACTAATCAGCCCCAGCATTTT.

In this sample, this clonotype turned up a few times. The J gene is TRBJ1-5, the V gene TRBV6-1; D ambiguous. The CDR3 has 14 residues. The germline CDR1 and CDR2 sequences are MNHNS and SASEGT. Trimming stripped 6 bases from V and 2 bases from J, with 11 bases between. CDR3 sequence reads: CASSQLGGNQPQHF. The CDR3 DNA follows: TGTGCCAGCAGCCAGCTCGGCGGCAATCAGCCCCAGCATTTT.

This clonotype was picked up a small number of times. V is TRBV13 and J is TRBJ2-7; TRBD2 matches 13 bases. The CDR3 length is 17 residues. V shed 5 bases and J 5 bases; nucleotides not matched to a gene: 12. CDR1 is PRHDT, CDR2 FYEKMQ, per germline (reference sequence). The CDR3 bases are TGTGCCAGCAGCCTCCGGACTAGCGGGAGAAAATCGGACGAGCAGTACTTC. Translated, it gives CASSLRTSGRKSDEQYF.

This clonotype occurred many times. The chain carries TRBV12-3 or TRBV12-4 and TRBJ1-1; D is perhaps TRBD1 (6 bases). V was pared by 5 bases and J by 6 bases, with 19 bases between. This CDR3 has 15 residues. CDR3 DNA: TGTGCCAGCAGTGCACAGGGACTCCCTGGGGCTGAAGCTTTCTTT. Translated, it gives CASSAQGLPGAEAFF.

This clonotype was recorded many times. The chain recombines TRBV11-1 with TRBJ1-1; D not resolved. Germline V gene data show CDR1 as SGHAT and CDR2 as FQDESV (reference sequence). The CDR3 is 12 amino acids. V lost 0 bases, J lost 3 bases, and 2 bases lay in between. CDR3: CASSLAYTEAFF. The CDR3, as DNA: TGTGCCAGCAGCTTAGCGTACACTGAAGCTTTCTTT. Using reference TRBV11-1 and TRBJ1-1 for the parts outside the CDR3, the full variable domain is EAEVAQSPRYKITEKSQAVAFWCDPISGHATLYWYRQILGQGPELLVQFQDESVVDDSQLPKDRFSAERLKGVDSTLKIQPAELGDSAMYLCASSLAYTEAFFGQGTRLTVV.

This clonotype was seen ten or more times. The V and J genes are TRBV28 and TRBJ2-5; 9 bases line up with TRBD1. CDR3 length: 15 amino acids. Trimming cost V 5 bases and J 3 bases; bases outside gene matches: 7. Looked up from germline, CDR1 is MDHEN and CDR2 is SYDVKM. CDR3 sequence reads: CASSPGTGTKETQYF. CDR3 coding DNA: TGTGCCAGCAGTCCGGGGACAGGGACCAAAGAGACCCAGTACTTC.

This clonotype was observed at least ten times. V and J are TRBV20-1 and TRBJ2-3; tentatively, D is TRBD1 (7 bases). The CDR3 spans 14 residues. In germline, CDR1 is DFQATT, CDR2 SNEGSKA (reference sequence). V lost 3 bases to trimming and J lost 6 bases, with 16 bases between them. CDR3 DNA sequence: TGCAGTGCTAGGTTCGGACAGGCGGGGGATACGCAGTATTTT. Translated: CSARFGQAGDTQYF.

The CDR3 region has the DNA TGCGCCAGCAGCTTTGGGGGGACTCCCTACGAGCAGTACTTC. Amino acid sequence: CASSFGGTPYEQYF. V and J are TRBV5-1 and TRBJ2-7, with D possibly TRBD2 on 6 matching bases. CDR3 length equals 14 residues. V was trimmed by 2 bases and J by 2 bases, leaving 11 bases between them. Germline V CDR1 and CDR2: SGHRS, YFSETQ.

This clonotype came up a few times. The genes are TRBV12-3 or TRBV12-4 and TRBJ1-2; D not resolved. The ends were cut back, 6 bases at V and 3 bases at J, with 11 bases in the middle. This CDR3 spans 13 amino acids. The CDR3 nucleotides are TGTGCCAGCAGCCGAACCCGTTACTATGGCTACACCTTC. Encoded protein: CASSRTRYYGYTF.

This clonotype was counted at least ten times. The chain's CDR3 is CASRLRWQDFQETQYF. In DNA form, the CDR3 reads TGTGCCAGCAGGTTACGGTGGCAGGACTTCCAAGAGACCCAGTACTTC. The chain couples TRBV7-8 to TRBJ2-5; TRBD2 is a possible D gene (5 bases). Germline CDR1 SGHVS, CDR2 FQNEAQ. Deletions cut 6 bases from V and 1 base from J, with 18 bases between. The CDR3 spans 16 residues.

The chain couples TRBV14 to TRBJ2-1; 8 bases fit TRBD2. V dropped 4 bases and J dropped 8; count of bases not matched to a gene: 10. In germline, CDR1 is SGHDN, CDR2 FVKESK. The CDR3 is 15 amino acids. CDR3 DNA: TGTGCCAGCAGCCGAGTTCCCGGGGGGGGCCATGAGCAGTTCTTC. Translation: CASSRVPGGGHEQFF.

This clonotype was detected many times. The chain carries TRBV5-5 and TRBJ1-5; 10 bases map to TRBD1. The germline V gene has CDR1 SGHKS and CDR2 YYEKEE (reference sequence). There are 16 residues in the CDR3. V lost 5 bases to trimming and J lost 2 bases; unmatched junction nucleotides: 7. CDR3 sequence reads: CASSSTGTGGNQPQHF. CDR3 sequence (DNA): TGTGCCAGCAGTTCTACCGGGACAGGGGGCAATCAGCCCCAGCATTTT. Full variable domain (rest looked up from reference TRBV5-5 and TRBJ1-5): DAGVTQSPTHLIKTRGQQVTLRCSPISGHKSVSWYQQVLGQGPQFIFQYYEKEERGRGNFPDRFSARQFPNYSSELNVNALLLGDSALYLCASSSTGTGGNQPQHFGDGTRLSIL.

This clonotype has at least ten counts. V and J are TRBV15 and TRBJ2-3; TRBD1 aligns across 10 bases. Looked up from germline, CDR1 is LNHNV and CDR2 is YYDKDF (reference sequence). The V segment lost 3 bases and the J segment 1 base; nucleotides outside the gene matches: 1. The CDR3 length is 15 residues. The CDR3 sequence is CATSSGTGGTDTQYF. The CDR3 bases are TGTGCCACCAGCAGCGGGACAGGGGGCACAGATACGCAGTATTTT. Filled out from reference TRBV15 and TRBJ2-3, the complete variable domain reads DAMVIQNPRYQVTQFGKPVTLSCSQTLNHNVMYWYQQKSSQAPKLLFHYYDKDFNNEADTPDNFQSRRPNTSFCFLDIRSPGLGDTAMYLCATSSGTGGTDTQYFGPGTRLTVL.

Ten or more counts support this clonotype. The chain employs TRBV7-8 and TRBJ1-5; D ambiguous. The germline V and J ends were trimmed by 4 bases and 13 bases, with 14 bases remaining between them. Germline lookup yields CDR1 SGHVS and CDR2 FQNEAQ. CDR3 length equals 12 residues. CDR3 in amino acids: CASSSVTGRQHF. CDR3 DNA: TGTGCCAGCAGCTCAGTCACCGGCAGGCAGCATTTT.

This clonotype was found many times. The chain carries TRBV7-2 and TRBJ2-1; a weak D match, TRBD2 (6 bases). This CDR3 comprises 15 residues. Trimming pared 1 base from V and 5 bases from J, leaving 12 bases between. Germline CDR1 and CDR2: SGHTA and FQGNSA. The CDR3 bases are TGTGCCAGCAGCTTAGAGCCGGGAGCCAACAATGAGCAGTTCTTC. Encoded protein: CASSLEPGANNEQFF.

As for this clonotype: A much larger clone lies one base from this, so it may be a read error. The gene calls are TRBV6-1 and TRBJ2-3; TRBD1 might be the D (6 bases). With 2 bases removed from V and 4 bases from J, the gap between germline ends came to 22 bases. The CDR3 length is 18 residues. The V gene's germline CDR1 is MNHNS and CDR2 SASEGT. The CDR3, as DNA: TGTGCCAGCAGTGAATTCTCTCCCGGGACAAGTCGTCCAGATACGCAGTATTTT. Translated: CASSEFSPGTSRPDTQYF.

The chain carries TRBV15 and TRBJ1-6, with D tentatively TRBD1 (5 bases). CDR3 length: 15 amino acids. The V end lost 1 base, the J end lost 5 bases, and 9 bases lay between the germline ends. Germline lookup yields CDR1 LNHNV and CDR2 YYDKDF (reference sequence). The CDR3: CATSRVRGDNSPLHF. CDR3 coding DNA: TGTGCCACCAGCAGAGTTCGGGGGGATAATTCACCCCTCCACTTT.